The clone carrying this T cell receptor (beta chain) came up a few times. Its antigen is currently unknown. The sample comes from a study of Ad26.COV2.S vaccination and SARS-CoV-2 variants. Study overall: Vaccine-arm donor from the placebo-controlled COV1001 Ad26.COV2.S trial. Into the muscle, Ad26.COV2.S was dosed once or twice, 56 days apart.

Treatment defined: about 20 received Ad26.COV2.S at low or high dose, single or two shots; 5 received placebo; per-sample allocation not given. The study sampled participants on day 63 after the first vaccine or placebo injection. The assay was immunoSEQ multiplex PCR, and TCRdb's table has in-frame clones only and misses some. The sample contains 350,000 to 450,000 clones, approximately 90% of which appear only once. Notes on the study in general: Greater spike-specific TCR breadth was seen in vaccine recipients than in placebo recipients. After vaccination, reports described spike-specific CD8+ and CD4+ T cell responses as showing substantial breadth.

Germline CDR1 and CDR2: SQVTM and ANQGSEA. The CDR3 has 14 amino acids. The ends were cut back, 4 bases at V and 5 bases at J, with 14 bases in the middle. Source: peripheral blood, taken in a trial of Ad26.COV2.S vaccine versus placebo. The rearrangement uses TRBV29-1 and TRBJ2-2; tentatively, D is TRBD1 or TRBD2 (5 bases each). The receptor was isolated from a person aged 18-60 years who received the Ad26.COV2.S COVID-19 vaccine or a placebo. CDR3 region: CSVAQGWETGELFF. CDR3 nucleotides: TGCAGCGTTGCTCAGGGATGGGAGACCGGGGAGCTGTTTTTT.